This T cell receptor beta chain was profiled in a study of regulatory T cells in long-lasting Graves disease. Whole-study findings and limits: Persistent Graves' disease cases displayed lower TCR diversity than newly diagnosed ones. Persistent disease was characterized by preferential usage of TRBV28, TRBJ1-2 and TRBJ2-5.

Relying on iRepertoire HTBI primers and Arm-PCR of CDR3 regions, the team built TCR beta libraries. TCRdb itself ran the multiplex PCR reads through MiXCR, one entry per CDR3 protein. In the table there are about 470,000 distinct CDR3 sequences, around 15% of which are singletons. This CDR3 spans 15 amino acids. CDR1 is MNHEY, CDR2 SVGEGT, per germline. Trimming removed 5 bases from V and 5 bases from J, with 16 bases in between. Time point in this sample: newly diagnosed GD, antithyroid drugs for less than 3 months. RNA extracted from PBMCs served as the sequencing template. Enrollment of patients was through an endocrinology department in Xi'an, China. This clonotype turned up a few times. Its antigen is not known. These same data were also listed under a study on T cells in Graves' hyperthyroidism and ophthalmopathy. According to that study: It was uncontrolled infection, other autoimmune disease, pregnancy or lactation that excluded patients.

The sequenced sample was peripheral blood mononuclear cells (PBMCs), obtained at new diagnosis, from a patient treated with antithyroid drugs. V is TRBV6-2 or TRBV6-3 and J is TRBJ2-1, with D perhaps matching TRBD2 (6 bases). The receptor was isolated from a man aged 35 to 55 with Graves disease. Here the CDR3 reads CASSGAAAGNNEQFF. The CDR3 region has the DNA TGTGCCAGCAGTGGCGCGGCAGCGGGTAACAATGAGCAGTTCTTC.